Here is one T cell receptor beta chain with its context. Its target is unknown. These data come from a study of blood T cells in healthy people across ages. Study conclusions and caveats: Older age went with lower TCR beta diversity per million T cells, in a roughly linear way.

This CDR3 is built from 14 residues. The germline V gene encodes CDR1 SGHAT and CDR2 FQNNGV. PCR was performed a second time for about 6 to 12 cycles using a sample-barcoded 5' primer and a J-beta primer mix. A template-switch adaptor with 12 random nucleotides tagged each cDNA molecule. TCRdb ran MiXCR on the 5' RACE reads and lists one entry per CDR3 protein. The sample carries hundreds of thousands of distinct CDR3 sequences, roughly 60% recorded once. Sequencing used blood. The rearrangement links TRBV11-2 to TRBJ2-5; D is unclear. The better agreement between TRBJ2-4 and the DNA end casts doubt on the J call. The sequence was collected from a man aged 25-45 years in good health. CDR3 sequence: CASSLMGSLDIQYF. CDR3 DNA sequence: TGTGCCAGCAGCTTAATGGGCAGTCTTGACATTCAGTACTTC.